This entry lists 32 T cell receptor beta chains sequenced from one sample in a study of vaccination and CD4 T cells after COVID-19. These receptors' antigens are unknown. Treatment reported: approximately 11-day PBMC culture with coronavirus spike peptide pools or control peptides (ViraFEST assay). Samples of CD4+ T cells were obtained from the unexposed donor before the COVID-19 pandemic (2011-2018). An Oncomine TCR Beta short-read assay was used to sequence the DNA from cultured CD4+ T cells. TCRdb reanalysed the PCR reads using MiXCR and keeps one entry per CDR3 protein. This table has 8,500 to 9,000 distinct CDR3 sequences, around 45% appearing once. Material for sequencing was CD4+ T cells from blood, cultured in vitro. The receptor source for this set is a human donor in good health.

The rearrangement links TRBV5-3 to TRBJ1-2, with 8 bases aligning to TRBD1. TRBV5-3 is an ORF, and what it does is uncertain. This CDR3 region has 14 residues. The trim removed 4 bases at V and 2 bases at J, leaving 4 bases unmatched. CDR3 protein: CARSHRGGNYGYTF. In DNA, the CDR3 is TGTGCCAGAAGCCACAGGGGGGGAAACTATGGCTACACCTTC.

V and J are TRBV20-1 and TRBJ1-2, with TRBD1 matching 8 bases. Germline assignment: CDR1 DFQATT and CDR2 SNEGSKA (reference sequence). This CDR3 comprises 15 residues. J lost 6 bases, V lost 0 bases, and 9 bases had no gene match. The DNA for the CDR3 is TGCAGTGCTAGAGATCCTCAGGGGGCCCAGGATGGCTACACCTTC. Its protein is CSARDPQGAQDGYTF.

This chain joins TRBV28 and TRBJ2-7; D not certain. The CDR3 length is 16 residues. CDR1 is MDHEN and CDR2 is SYDVKM in the germline V gene. V lost 4 bases, J lost 0 bases, and 16 bases lay in between. Written as DNA, the CDR3 is TGTGCCAGCAGTTCCGTTATGGGCCATCCCTCCTACGAGCAGTACTTC. Translated, it gives CASSSVMGHPSYEQYF.

The sample holds a few counts of this clonotype. This chain links TRBV6-4 with TRBJ2-5; 12 bases map to TRBD2. The CDR3 has 17 amino acids. The V segment lost 0 bases and the J segment 2 bases; nucleotides outside the gene matches: 4. Germline CDR1 MRHNA, CDR2 SNTAGT. CDR3 amino acids: CASSDSWLAGGQETQYF. The CDR3 region has the DNA TGTGCCAGCAGTGACTCGTGGCTAGCGGGGGGGCAAGAGACCCAGTACTTC.

This clonotype was recorded a few times. The chain links TRBV10-3 to TRBJ1-3; possibly TRBD1 for D (6 bases). The V gene's germline CDR1 is ENHRY and CDR2 SYGVKD. This CDR3 comprises 15 residues. The V end was cut by 2 bases, the J end by 2 bases, with 10 bases between. For the CDR3, the DNA is TGTGCCATCAGTGAGCCGAACAGGGCTGGAAACACCATATATTTT. Protein sequence: CAISEPNRAGNTIYF.

This clonotype turned up a few times. The V and J genes are TRBV7-9 and TRBJ2-2, with no clear D. The CDR3 runs 14 residues. The V end was cut by 6 bases, the J end by 1 base, with 9 bases between. The germline gives CDR1 SEHNR, CDR2 FQNEAQ (reference sequence). CDR3 sequence (DNA): TGTGCCAGCAGTCCTCGACAGAACACCGGGGAGCTGTTTTTT. Protein: CASSPRQNTGELFF.

This rearrangement joins TRBV6-1 to TRBJ1-1; tentatively, D is TRBD1 (6 bases). In germline, CDR1 is MNHNS, CDR2 SASEGT. The CDR3 totals 14 residues. The V gene lost 5 bases and the J gene lost 2 bases, with 12 bases spanning the gap. This CDR3 reads CASSLDRVNTEAFF. The CDR3 region has the DNA TGTGCCAGCAGTCTGGACAGAGTTAACACTGAAGCTTTCTTT.

The CDR3 protein is CSAGDRGTNQPQHF. The DNA for the CDR3 is TGCAGTGCCGGGGACAGGGGTACAAATCAGCCCCAGCATTTT. The chain joins TRBV20-1 to TRBJ1-5; 10 bases agree with TRBD1. Germline trimming cut 6 bases from V and 4 bases from J; bases unmatched to any gene: 6. The germline V gene encodes CDR1 DFQATT and CDR2 SNEGSKA (reference sequence). This CDR3 has 14 amino acids.

In this sample, this clonotype turned up a few times. V gene TRBV7-8 combines with J gene TRBJ2-7; 12 positions agree with TRBD2. Germline V gives CDR1 SGHVS, CDR2 FQNEAQ. J was trimmed by 9 bases and V by 4 bases; bases with no gene match: 4. The CDR3 has 13 amino acids. CDR3 coding DNA: TGTGCCAGCAGCTCGGGACTAGCGGGCGCGCAGTACTTC. Its translation is CASSSGLAGAQYF.

The chain is built from TRBV28 and TRBJ2-7; 8 nucleotides line up with TRBD1. The germline CDR1 and CDR2 sequences are MDHEN and SYDVKM. Trimming cost V 4 bases and J 9 bases; bases outside gene matches: 11. CDR3 length: 14 residues. The CDR3 coding sequence is TGTGCCAGCAGTTATGGAAGGCAGGGGGCTGGGCAGTACTTC. Protein: CASSYGRQGAGQYF.

This chain's CDR3 is CATFGQASRDYTF. The CDR3 DNA follows: TGTGCCACCTTTGGACAGGCGAGCCGAGACTACACCTTC. The chain links TRBV19 to TRBJ1-2; 7 bases match TRBD1. Trimming at V came to 10 bases and at J to 10 bases, leaving 15 bases not matched to a gene. CDR1 and CDR2 (germline): LNHDA, SQIVND (reference sequence). CDR3 size: 13 residues. The whole variable domain, remainder taken from reference TRBV19 and TRBJ1-2, is DGGITQSPKYLFRKEGQNVTLSCEQNLNHDAMYWYRQDPGQGLRLIYYSQIVNDFQKGDIAEGYSVSREKKESFPLTVTSAQKNPTAFYLCATFGQASRDYTFGSGTRLTVV.

The sample holds one count of this clonotype. The genes are TRBV10-2 and TRBJ2-3; 15 bases map to TRBD2. CDR1 WSHSY and CDR2 SAAADI come from the germline V gene. This CDR3 is 16 amino acids long. V was pared by 6 bases and J by 6 bases, with 7 bases of the junction left unmatched. CDR3 sequence: CASRPPGTSGRDTQYF. As DNA, the CDR3 is TGCGCCAGCAGGCCCCCTGGGACTAGCGGGAGGGATACGCAGTATTTT.

The chain combines TRBV19 with TRBJ1-2, with D possibly being TRBD1 (6 bases). The length of the CDR3 is 17 residues. Germline CDR1 reads LNHDA; CDR2 reads SQIVND (reference sequence). Deletions cut 0 bases from V and 8 bases from J, with 22 bases between. The CDR3 is CASSIDRAGARSGGYTF. CDR3 sequence (DNA): TGTGCCAGTAGTATAGATCGTGCGGGGGCACGGTCGGGGGGCTACACCTTC.

The chain joins TRBV28 to TRBJ2-5, with 7 bases matching TRBD2. The V gene's germline CDR1 is MDHEN and CDR2 SYDVKM. The CDR3 is made up of 14 amino acids. The ends lost 6 bases at V and 5 bases at J; junction bases unmatched: 9. CDR3 protein: CASSLGGVLETQYF. CDR3 bases: TGTGCCAGCAGCCTGGGGGGGGTACTGGAGACCCAGTACTTC.

J is TRBJ1-3 and V is TRBV6-1; tentatively, D is TRBD1 (5 bases). The germline gives CDR1 MNHNS, CDR2 SASEGT. The CDR3 totals 16 residues. V was cut by 6 bases and J by 0 bases, with 15 bases left in between. In nucleotides, the CDR3 is TGTGCCAGCAGGAACCCGGGACCCCGCTCTGGAAACACCATATATTTT. The encoded protein is CASRNPGPRSGNTIYF.

This clonotype was picked up a small number of times. V gene TRBV24-1 combines with J gene TRBJ2-5, with 7 bases lining up with TRBD2. The CDR3 spans 14 residues. The germline V gene encodes CDR1 KGHDR and CDR2 SFDVKD. V trimming: 4 bases; J trimming: 1 base; junction bases outside the gene matches: 2. The CDR3 nucleotides are TGTGCCACCAGTGAGGCTAGCGGCCAAGAGACCCAGTACTTC. Residues: CATSEASGQETQYF.

This chain links TRBV5-1 with TRBJ2-7; perhaps TRBD1 as D (5 bases). Germline assignment: CDR1 SGHRS and CDR2 YFSETQ. CDR3 length: 14 amino acids. Trimming took 2 bases from V and 0 from J, leaving 9 bases between them. The CDR3 spells CASSLQEPSYEQYF. The DNA for the CDR3 is TGCGCCAGCAGCTTACAGGAGCCCTCCTACGAGCAGTACTTC.

The genes are TRBV18 and TRBJ1-1; 11 nucleotides align to TRBD1. Germline V gives CDR1 KGHSH, CDR2 LQKENI. This CDR3 contains 17 residues. The trim removed 4 bases at V and 1 base at J, leaving 8 bases unmatched. CDR3 sequence: CASSLLGQGASNTEAFF. The DNA for the CDR3 is TGTGCCAGCTCACTCCTTGGACAGGGGGCTTCGAACACTGAAGCTTTCTTT.

V gene TRBV6-2 or TRBV6-3 combines with J gene TRBJ2-7; D not certain. Germline V gives CDR1 MNHEY, CDR2 SVGEGT. Trimming removed 6 bases at V and 2 bases at J, with 8 bases between. The CDR3 spans 12 residues. CDR3 nucleotide sequence: TGTGCCAGCAGAGTCTTTCCCTACGAGCAGTACTTC. This translates into CASRVFPYEQYF.

In its sample, this clonotype was seen a few times. This sequence joins TRBV20-1 and TRBJ2-7; 7 nucleotides line up with TRBD2. The V gene's germline CDR1 is DFQATT and CDR2 SNEGSKA (reference sequence). J lost 5 bases, V lost 3 bases, and 19 bases had no gene match. The CDR3 is made up of 17 amino acids. DNA for the CDR3: TGCAGTGCTAGTATTCCGTGGGCGGGAGAGGTTTACAACGAGCAGTACTTC. This codes for CSASIPWAGEVYNEQYF.

This clonotype has a handful of counts. This chain's CDR3 is CASSLLAGLNNEQFF. The CDR3 DNA sequence: TGTGCCAGCAGCCTTCTAGCGGGGTTAAACAATGAGCAGTTCTTC. The chain employs TRBV11-3 and TRBJ2-1; 9 nucleotides align to TRBD2. The CDR3 has 15 residues. The germline CDR1 and CDR2 sequences are SGHNT and YENEEA. Losses at the gene ends were 5 bases for V and 5 bases for J; bases not matched to a gene: 7.

The V call is TRBV10-3, the J call TRBJ1-1; D remains unclear. The V and J ends lost 6 bases and 1 base respectively, with 9 bases between them. The germline gives CDR1 ENHRY, CDR2 SYGVKD. The CDR3 has 13 residues. CDR3 coding DNA: TGTGCCATCAGGTCAGCCTGGAACACTGAAGCTTTCTTT. Its translation is CAIRSAWNTEAFF.

This sequence joins TRBV28 and TRBJ2-1; D is ambiguous. CDR1 and CDR2 from the germline V gene are MDHEN and SYDVKM. V lost 6 bases and J lost 7, with 16 bases in between. CDR3 size: 14 residues. The CDR3 bases are TGTGCCAGCAGGGGCAGAGAACCCCGAAATGAGCAGTTCTTC. It yields the protein CASRGREPRNEQFF.

The chain couples TRBV10-2 to TRBJ1-2; no clear D gene. The CDR3 totals 15 residues. Deletions cut 3 bases from V and 7 bases from J, with 18 bases between. CDR1 is WSHSY and CDR2 is SAAADI in the germline V gene. CDR3 in amino acids: CASSDRGTKTGGYTF. The CDR3 DNA follows: TGCGCCAGCAGTGACCGCGGCACCAAAACGGGTGGCTACACCTTC.

V gene TRBV7-8 combines with J gene TRBJ2-3; D possibly matches TRBD1 or TRBD2 (5 bases each). V dropped 5 bases and J dropped 2 bases, with 14 bases sitting between them. The CDR3 consists of 15 residues. Germline CDR1 reads SGHVS; CDR2 reads FQNEAQ. The CDR3 DNA sequence: TGTGCCAGCAGCCGGGGAAGACAGCTCACAGATACGCAGTATTTT. This gives the protein CASSRGRQLTDTQYF.

V gene TRBV6-2 or TRBV6-3 combines with J gene TRBJ1-1, with D perhaps TRBD1 (5 bases). The V gene lost 2 bases and the J gene lost 4 bases, with 17 bases spanning the gap. This CDR3 has 16 residues. The germline V gene encodes CDR1 MNHEY and CDR2 SVGEGT. The CDR3 reads CASSYGLGAGGTEAFF. The DNA of the CDR3 is TGTGCCAGCAGTTACGGACTAGGGGCTGGGGGCACTGAAGCTTTCTTT.

The chain links TRBV7-8 to TRBJ1-1; D is possibly TRBD1 (6 bases). The V gene's germline CDR1 is SGHVS and CDR2 FQNEAQ. This CDR3 is 14 amino acids long. V was clipped by 5 bases and J by 4 bases, with 14 bases between them. DNA of the CDR3: TGTGCCAGCAGCCAACGAGGGGGGATCACTGAAGCTTTCTTT. Protein product: CASSQRGGITEAFF.

The chain combines TRBV7-2 with TRBJ1-5, with D unclear. V dropped 0 bases and J dropped 2 bases, with 11 bases sitting between them. The CDR3 spans 16 residues. The germline CDR1 and CDR2 sequences are SGHTA and FQGNSA. CDR3 loop: CASSLASAARNQPQHF. The CDR3 coding sequence is TGTGCCAGCAGCTTAGCTTCGGCAGCTCGCAATCAGCCCCAGCATTTT.

J is TRBJ1-1 and V is TRBV7-2; D unresolved. V lost 1 base and J 10 bases, leaving 10 bases between the germline ends. Looked up from germline, CDR1 is SGHTA and CDR2 is FQGNSA. The CDR3 runs to 12 residues. The chain's CDR3 is CASSLDRVGAFF. CDR3 bases: TGTGCCAGCAGCTTAGATCGGGTCGGAGCTTTCTTT.

This chain links TRBV29-1 with TRBJ1-1, with no clear D. The CDR3 extends over 14 amino acids. The V gene's germline CDR1 is SQVTM and CDR2 ANQGSEA. Trimming removed 4 bases from V and 7 bases from J, with 19 bases in between. CDR3 sequence reads: CSVGLGFPASEAFF. CDR3 sequence (DNA): TGCAGCGTTGGGTTAGGTTTCCCAGCGAGTGAAGCTTTCTTT.

This clonotype has a handful of counts. The J gene is TRBJ2-1, the V gene TRBV7-9; D may be TRBD1 or TRBD2 (5 bases each). The ends were cut back, 0 bases at V and 8 bases at J, with 11 bases in the middle. CDR3 length: 14 residues. Germline lookup yields CDR1 SEHNR and CDR2 FQNEAQ (reference sequence). CDR3: CASSLAGSGHEQFF. Written as DNA, the CDR3 is TGTGCCAGCAGCTTAGCGGGATCGGGGCATGAGCAGTTCTTC.

The chain combines TRBV19 with TRBJ1-1; no clear D gene. The CDR3 is 13 residues long. V was pared by 3 bases and J by 2 bases, with 7 bases between. Germline V gene data show CDR1 as LNHDA and CDR2 as SQIVND (reference sequence). The CDR3 is CASSIPYNTEAFF. DNA of the CDR3: TGTGCCAGTAGTATCCCATACAACACTGAAGCTTTCTTT.